The 23 T cell receptor beta chains presented below share a single source sample, sequenced in a study of blood T cell repertoires in COVID-19. Here immunoSEQ multiplex PCR was the method, and the copy in TCRdb shows in-frame clones only, minus some. The data show about 60,000 clones, approximately 86% seen once. Sequencing input: peripheral blood. These receptors were taken from a man aged 50-60 years with active COVID-19.

The chain is built from TRBV3-1 (or the pseudogene TRBV3-2) and TRBJ2-3; a possible D gene is TRBD2 (6 bases). Looked up from germline, CDR1 is LGHDT and CDR2 is YNNKEL (reference sequence). V dropped 6 bases and J dropped 3 bases, with 16 bases sitting between them. The length of the CDR3 is 15 residues. The CDR3 DNA reads as TGTGCCAGCAGGGCCGGGACTGATATGACAGATACGCAGTATTTT. Protein sequence: CASRAGTDMTDTQYF.

V and J are TRBV18 and TRBJ2-2; tentative D call: TRBD1 (6 bases). V was trimmed by 6 bases and J by 4 bases, leaving 12 bases between them. CDR3 length: 14 amino acids. The germline V gene encodes CDR1 KGHSH and CDR2 LQKENI. For the CDR3, the DNA is TGTGCCAGCTCCAGGACAGCCATCACCGGGGAGCTGTTTTTT. This gives the protein CASSRTAITGELFF.

The chain recombines TRBV5-4 with TRBJ1-1; no definite D call. This CDR3 is 14 amino acids long. CDR1 and CDR2 from the germline V gene are SGHNT and YYREEE (reference sequence). Between the trimmed V and J ends, which lost 1 base and 0 bases, there was a span of 7 bases. The CDR3 DNA reads TGTGCCAGCAGCTTGACGGGAATGAACACTGAAGCTTTCTTT. Translated, it gives CASSLTGMNTEAFF.

The genes are TRBV12-3 or TRBV12-4 and TRBJ2-7; no firm D call. This CDR3 region has 13 residues. V dropped 1 base and J dropped 6 bases, with 10 bases sitting between them. CDR3 in DNA: TGTGCCAGCAGTTTAGTTGCAGGCCCCGAGCAGTACTTC. This translates into CASSLVAGPEQYF.

This clone was recorded only once. The chain uses TRBV30 and TRBJ1-6; 8 bases line up with TRBD1. The CDR3 runs to 15 residues. V trimming: 1 base; J trimming: 7 bases; junction bases outside the gene matches: 6. Germline V gene sequence: CDR1 GTSNPN, CDR2 SVGIG (reference sequence). The CDR3 protein is CAWSAGGRVNSPLHF. The CDR3 DNA sequence: TGTGCCTGGAGTGCAGGGGGCAGGGTAAATTCACCCCTCCACTTT.

Details on this clone: One end of the junction is discordant with germline, which a read error may explain. The chain uses TRBV7-2 and TRBJ1-5, with 8 bases fitting TRBD1. Germline values: CDR1 SGHTA, CDR2 FQGNSA. This CDR3 has 13 amino acids. The CDR3 region has the DNA TGTGCCAGCAGCCCAGGACAGGGAGGCTTTGTGAGTTTC. The encoded protein is CASSPGQGGFVSF.

This chain links TRBV19 with TRBJ1-1; D not certain. V lost 6 bases and J 4 bases, leaving 6 bases between the germline ends. CDR1 and CDR2 (germline): LNHDA, SQIVND (reference sequence). The CDR3 is made up of 11 amino acids. CDR3 DNA: TGTGCCAGTAGGGAGAGCACTGAAGCTTTCTTT. This sequence encodes CASRESTEAFF.

The J gene is TRBJ2-7, the V gene TRBV6-5; 8 bases align to TRBD1. CDR3 size: 13 residues. The J segment lost 2 bases and the V segment lost 6 bases, leaving 3 bases of the junction unmatched. The germline CDR1 and CDR2 sequences are MNHEY and SVGAGI. As DNA, the CDR3 is TGTGCCAGCAGACGGACAGGGACCTACGAGCAGTACTTC. Protein product: CASRRTGTYEQYF.

The rearrangement uses TRBV19 and TRBJ1-5, with unresolved D. The CDR3 spans 15 residues. The germline V and J ends were trimmed by 5 bases and 3 bases, with 14 bases remaining between them. CDR1 and CDR2 from the germline V gene are LNHDA and SQIVND (reference sequence). This chain's CDR3 is CASSFISGNNQPQHF. As DNA, the CDR3 is TGTGCCAGTAGTTTCATATCCGGGAACAATCAGCCCCAGCATTTT.

This clone was observed a few times. The rearrangement links TRBV7-2 to TRBJ2-3; maybe TRBD2 (6 bases). The V gene's germline CDR1 is SGHTA and CDR2 FQGNSA. The CDR3 is 15 amino acids. V lost 5 bases to trimming and J lost 3 bases, with 15 bases between them. For the CDR3, the DNA is TGTGCCAGCAGCCCCGTAGCGGCGGCGACAGATACGCAGTATTTT. Its translation is CASSPVAAATDTQYF.

The chain is built from TRBV7-2 and TRBJ2-7; 16 nucleotides match TRBD2. Germline V CDR1 and CDR2: SGHTA, FQGNSA. V shed 2 bases, J shed 7 bases, and the junction held 11 bases outside the gene matches. The CDR3 has 18 amino acids. The DNA for the CDR3 is TGTGCCAGCAGCTTACACCCTGGGACTAGCGGGGGGGCTTCAGAGCAGTACTTC. Encoded protein: CASSLHPGTSGGASEQYF.

This sequence joins TRBV10-3 and TRBJ2-7, with TRBD2 as a possible D gene (6 bases). The CDR3 totals 14 residues. Per the germline V gene, CDR1 is ENHRY and CDR2 is SYGVKD. V dropped 7 bases and J dropped 6 bases, with 19 bases sitting between them. CDR3 amino acids: CAIKGRLAVGEQYF. The CDR3, as DNA: TGTGCCATCAAGGGGAGGCTAGCCGTAGGCGAGCAGTACTTC.

This clone appeared once. This rearrangement joins TRBV28 to TRBJ1-5, with 8 bases matching TRBD1. V was clipped by 5 bases and J by 6 bases; unmatched bases: 9. This CDR3 contains 15 residues. Germline V gene sequence: CDR1 MDHEN, CDR2 SYDVKM. The CDR3, as DNA: TGTGCCAGCAGTACCGGACAGGGTATACGTCAGCCCCAGCATTTT. Translating it yields CASSTGQGIRQPQHF.

J is TRBJ2-6 and V is TRBV6-5; D may be TRBD2 (6 bases). Trimming pared 6 bases from V and 3 bases from J, leaving 12 bases between. Per the germline V gene, CDR1 is MNHEY and CDR2 is SVGAGI. This CDR3 is built from 15 residues. CDR3 amino acids: CASRHGDFGANVLTF. CDR3 DNA sequence: TGTGCCAGCAGGCACGGGGACTTTGGGGCCAACGTCCTGACTTTC.

This chain joins TRBV19 and TRBJ1-2; 7 nucleotides match TRBD1. Germline V CDR1 and CDR2: LNHDA, SQIVND (reference sequence). V lost 7 bases, J lost 4 bases, and 6 bases stayed unmatched. The CDR3 is 13 amino acids. The CDR3 loop is CASTTGDGYGYTF. DNA for the CDR3: TGTGCCAGTACTACAGGGGATGGCTATGGCTACACCTTC. Drawing the rest from reference TRBV19 and TRBJ1-2, the complete variable domain is DGGITQSPKYLFRKEGQNVTLSCEQNLNHDAMYWYRQDPGQGLRLIYYSQIVNDFQKGDIAEGYSVSREKKESFPLTVTSAQKNPTAFYLCASTTGDGYGYTFGSGTRLTVV.

The rearrangement uses TRBV9 and TRBJ2-3, with a possible D match to TRBD2 (6 bases). The CDR3 is 15 residues long. Germline CDR1 is SGDLS and CDR2 is YYNGEE. Trimming removed 4 bases at V and 3 bases at J, with 15 bases between. CDR3 coding DNA: TGTGCCAGCAGCCTTACCGGGGGTGGAACAGATACGCAGTATTTT. Its translation: CASSLTGGGTDTQYF.

The chain links TRBV7-2 to TRBJ1-6, with a tentative D call TRBD1 (6 bases). The V end lost 8 bases, the J end lost 2 bases, and 10 bases lay between the germline ends. CDR1 is SGHTA and CDR2 is FQGNSA in the germline V gene. The CDR3 has 14 amino acids. The CDR3 loop is CASGPGAYNSPLHF. In DNA form, the CDR3 reads TGTGCCAGCGGCCCAGGGGCCTATAATTCACCCCTCCACTTT. Together with reference TRBV7-2 and TRBJ1-6, the CDR3 gives the full variable domain: GAGVSQSPSNKVTEKGKDVELRCDPISGHTALYWYRQSLGQGLEFLIYFQGNSAPDKSGLPSDRFSAERTGGSVSTLTIQRTQQEDSAVYLCASGPGAYNSPLHFGNGTRLTVT.

The J gene is TRBJ1-5, the V gene TRBV6-6, with D maybe TRBD1 (6 bases). Per germline, CDR1 MNHNY and CDR2 SVGAGI (reference sequence). V lost 8 bases, J lost 7 bases, and 15 bases lay in between. The CDR3 spans 13 residues. The CDR3 sequence is CASRNREGQPQHF. CDR3 nucleotide sequence: TGTGCCAGCCGAAACAGGGAGGGGCAGCCCCAGCATTTT.

This clone was found once. V usage is TRBV19 and J usage is TRBJ1-5; D uncertain. The germline gives CDR1 LNHDA, CDR2 SQIVND (reference sequence). The CDR3 extends over 16 amino acids. Trimming removed 3 bases at V and 2 bases at J, with 14 bases between. Here the CDR3 reads CASSIGRRLGNQPQHF. DNA of the CDR3: TGTGCCAGTAGTATCGGGAGGCGGTTGGGCAATCAGCCCCAGCATTTT.

V and J are TRBV29-1 and TRBJ1-1, with D perhaps matching TRBD1 (5 bases). Germline assignment: CDR1 SQVTM and CDR2 ANQGSEA. The CDR3 has 13 amino acids. V was trimmed by 5 bases and J by 5 bases, leaving 15 bases between them. In DNA, the CDR3 is TGCAGCGTTCGAAAGGGGCTAGGGACTGAAGCTTTCTTT. Translated: CSVRKGLGTEAFF.

V and J are TRBV10-3 and TRBJ2-1; TRBD2 agrees at 8 bases. In germline, CDR1 is ENHRY, CDR2 SYGVKD. CDR3 length: 14 amino acids. Trimming took 3 bases from V and 10 from J; bases not matched to a gene: 8. The CDR3 is CAISDTLRLAEQFF. Written as DNA, the CDR3 is TGTGCCATCAGTGACACCCTGCGACTAGCGGAGCAGTTCTTC.

The CDR3 reads CASSFTTGGTEAFF. DNA for the CDR3: TGTGCCAGCAGCTTTACCACAGGGGGCACTGAAGCTTTCTTT. This chain uses TRBV7-9 with TRBJ1-1, with TRBD1 matching over 8 bases. J was trimmed by 4 bases and V by 3 bases; bases with no gene match: 4. This CDR3 region has 14 residues. Per germline, CDR1 SEHNR and CDR2 FQNEAQ (reference sequence). Full variable domain (missing parts from reference TRBV7-9 and TRBJ1-1): DTGVSQNPRHKITKRGQNVTFRCDPISEHNRLYWYRQTLGQGPEFLTYFQNEAQLEKSRLLSDRFSAERPKGSFSTLEIQRTEQGDSAMYLCASSFTTGGTEAFFGQGTRLTVV.

The chain carries TRBV6-1 and TRBJ1-5; D is ambiguous. There are 14 residues in the CDR3. Germline CDR1 MNHNS, CDR2 SASEGT. V dropped 1 base and J dropped 7 bases, with 11 bases sitting between them. CDR3 region: CASSEGYLPQPQHF. The CDR3, as DNA: TGTGCCAGCAGTGAAGGCTATTTACCCCAGCCCCAGCATTTT.